What follows are 10 T cell receptor beta chains derived from one specimen sequenced in a study of breast tumors, draining lymph nodes, adjacent tissues. Via MiXCR, TCRdb re-called the multiplex PCR reads, giving one row per CDR3 protein. The sample records under 25,000 distinct CDR3 sequences, 43% being singletons. The specimen sequenced was breast tumor tissue. These receptor sequences come from a female donor with breast cancer. Some clones in this sample may be carry-over from other donors' samples.

This clonotype counts as large. The rearrangement links TRBV12-3 or TRBV12-4 to TRBJ1-6, with TRBD1 as a possible D gene (5 bases). The CDR3 covers 13 residues. Deletions cut 8 bases from V and 10 bases from J, with 15 bases between. The CDR3 DNA reads TGTGCCAGCCAGTTCGGGACCGACTCACCCCTCCACTTT. This translates into CASQFGTDSPLHF.

This clonotype was found many times. CDR3 bases: TGTGCCAGCAGTGATGGAATAGCGGGGCAGGAAGAGACCCAGTACTTC. This encodes CASSDGIAGQEETQYF. J is TRBJ2-5 and V is TRBV2; TRBD2 agrees at 8 bases. CDR1 and CDR2 from the germline V gene are SNHLY and FYNNEI. Losses at the gene ends were 3 bases for V and 3 bases for J; bases not matched to a gene: 9. The CDR3 extends over 16 amino acids.

V and J are TRBV20-1 and TRBJ2-3; 10 bases fit TRBD2. Looked up from germline, CDR1 is DFQATT and CDR2 is SNEGSKA (reference sequence). CDR3 size: 14 residues. V was clipped by 5 bases and J by 6 bases; unmatched bases: 8. CDR3 DNA sequence: TGCAGTGCTCCACTAAGCGGGAGGGCGGATACGCAGTATTTT. Amino acids: CSAPLSGRADTQYF.

The chain links TRBV20-1 to TRBJ1-5, with TRBD1 matching 9 bases. After removal of 5 bases from V and 4 bases from J, the junction contained 9 bases not matched to a gene. Germline V gene data show CDR1 as DFQATT and CDR2 as SNEGSKA (reference sequence). This CDR3 comprises 15 residues. The DNA of the CDR3 is TGCAGTGCTCCCCGGCGGGACAGGGATAATCAGCCCCAGCATTTT. Translating gives CSAPRRDRDNQPQHF.

This clonotype was seen at least ten times. This chain links TRBV7-3 with TRBJ2-5; 10 bases are a match to TRBD2. Germline trimming cut 2 bases from V and 1 base from J; bases unmatched to any gene: 7. This CDR3 is built from 17 residues. In germline, CDR1 is SGHTA, CDR2 FQGTGA. CDR3 sequence: CASSLGLAGGGQETQYF. The CDR3, as DNA: TGTGCCAGCAGCTTAGGGTTAGCGGGAGGAGGCCAAGAGACCCAGTACTTC.

The rearrangement uses TRBV30 and TRBJ1-1; possibly TRBD1 for D (5 bases). The CDR3 extends over 15 amino acids. With 4 bases removed from V and 0 bases from J, the gap between germline ends came to 15 bases. CDR1 is GTSNPN, CDR2 SVGIG, per germline (reference sequence). CDR3 protein: CAWIRQGPLNTEAFF. CDR3 DNA sequence: TGTGCCTGGATTCGGCAGGGTCCGTTGAACACTGAAGCTTTCTTT.

At least ten counts were recorded for this clonotype. This rearrangement joins TRBV7-9 to TRBJ2-5, with 7 bases identical to TRBD2. Trimming removed 5 bases from V and 4 bases from J; junction bases left unmatched: 13. CDR1 and CDR2 from the germline V gene are SEHNR and FQNEAQ (reference sequence). The CDR3 extends over 16 amino acids. The DNA for the CDR3 is TGTGCCAGCAGCGCCAGAGGCGGGAGTGGGATAGAGACCCAGTACTTC. Its protein product is CASSARGGSGIETQYF.

This clonotype was observed many times. A much larger clonotype is one base distant, so this may be a read error. The V call is TRBV5-6, the J call TRBJ2-1; D is undetermined. CDR3 size: 13 residues. CDR1 is SGHDT, CDR2 YYEEEE, per germline. Trimming pared 5 bases from V and 6 bases from J, leaving 12 bases between. The CDR3 DNA reads TGTGCCAGCAGAGTGTGGGTCGCCAATGAGCAGTTCTTC. It specifies CASRVWVANEQFF. Drawing the rest from reference TRBV5-6 and TRBJ2-1, the complete variable domain is DAGVTQSPTHLIKTRGQQVTLRCSPKSGHDTVSWYQQALGQGPQFIFQYYEEEERQRGNFPDRFSGHQFPNYSSELNVNALLLGDSALYLCASRVWVANEQFFGPGTRLTVL.

This clonotype was detected ten times or more. A much larger clonotype is one base distant, so this may be a read error. The V and J genes are TRBV20-1 and TRBJ1-5; D perhaps matches TRBD1 (5 bases). There are 14 residues in the CDR3. The V gene's germline CDR1 is DFQATT and CDR2 SNEGSKA (reference sequence). The CDR3 nucleotides are TGCAGTGCTAGAGATGCAGGGAATAATCCGCCCCAGCATTTT. Its protein product is CSARDAGNNPPQHF.

This clonotype came up many times. This chain uses TRBV25-1 with TRBJ2-1; tentative D call: TRBD2 (6 bases). With 5 bases removed from V and 5 bases from J, the gap between germline ends came to 13 bases. Per the germline V gene, CDR1 is MGHDK and CDR2 is SYGVNS. CDR3 length: 14 amino acids. The DNA for the CDR3 is TGTGCCAGCAGTTGGGCTAGCGCTGACAATGAGCAGTTCTTC. Its protein product is CASSWASADNEQFF. Using reference TRBV25-1 and TRBJ2-1 for the parts outside the CDR3, the full variable domain is EADIYQTPRYLVIGTGKKITLECSQTMGHDKMYWYQQDPGMELHLIHYSYGVNSTEKGDLSSESTVSRIRTEHFPLTLESARPSHTSQYLCASSWASADNEQFFGPGTRLTVL.